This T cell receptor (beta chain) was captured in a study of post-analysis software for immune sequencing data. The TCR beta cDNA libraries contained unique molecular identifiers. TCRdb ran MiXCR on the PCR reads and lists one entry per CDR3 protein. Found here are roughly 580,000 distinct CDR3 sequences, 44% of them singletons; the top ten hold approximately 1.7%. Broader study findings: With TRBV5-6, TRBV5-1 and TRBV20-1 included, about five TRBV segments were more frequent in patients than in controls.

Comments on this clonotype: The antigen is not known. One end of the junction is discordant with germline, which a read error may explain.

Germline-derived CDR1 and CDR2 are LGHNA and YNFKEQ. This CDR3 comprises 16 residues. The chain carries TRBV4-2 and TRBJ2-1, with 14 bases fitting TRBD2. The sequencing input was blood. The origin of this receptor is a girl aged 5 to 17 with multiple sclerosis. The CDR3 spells CASSPGTSGGYNVQFF. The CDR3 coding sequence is TGTGCCAGCAGCCCCGGGACTAGCGGGGGTTACAATGTGCAGTTCTTC.